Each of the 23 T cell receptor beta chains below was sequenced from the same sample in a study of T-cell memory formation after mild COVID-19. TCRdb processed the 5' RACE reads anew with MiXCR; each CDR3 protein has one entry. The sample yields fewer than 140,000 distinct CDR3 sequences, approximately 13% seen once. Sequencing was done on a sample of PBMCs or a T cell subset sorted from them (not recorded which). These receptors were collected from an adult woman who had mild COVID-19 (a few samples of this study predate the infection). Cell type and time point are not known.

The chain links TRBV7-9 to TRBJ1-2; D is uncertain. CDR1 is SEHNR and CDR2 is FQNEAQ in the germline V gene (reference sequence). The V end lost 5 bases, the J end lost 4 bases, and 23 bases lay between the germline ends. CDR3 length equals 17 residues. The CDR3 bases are TGTGCCAGCAGCCCCACAGTGGACTCTCAAGGAATCTATGGCTACACCTTC. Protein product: CASSPTVDSQGIYGYTF. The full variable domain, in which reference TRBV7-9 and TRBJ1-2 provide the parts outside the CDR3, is DTGVSQNPRHKITKRGQNVTFRCDPISEHNRLYWYRQTLGQGPEFLTYFQNEAQLEKSRLLSDRFSAERPKGSFSTLEIQRTEQGDSAMYLCASSPTVDSQGIYGYTFGSGTRLTVV.

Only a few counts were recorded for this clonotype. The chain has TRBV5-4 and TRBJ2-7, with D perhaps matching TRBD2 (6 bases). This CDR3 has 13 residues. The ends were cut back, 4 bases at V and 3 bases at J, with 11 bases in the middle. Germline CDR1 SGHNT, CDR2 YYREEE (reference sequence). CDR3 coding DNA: TGTGCCAGCAGCCTGGGACTGCACTACGAGCAGTACTTC. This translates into CASSLGLHYEQYF.

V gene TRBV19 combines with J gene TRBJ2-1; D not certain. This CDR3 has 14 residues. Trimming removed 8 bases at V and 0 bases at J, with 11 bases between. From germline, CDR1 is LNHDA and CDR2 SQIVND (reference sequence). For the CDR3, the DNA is TGTGCCAGTGCATGGGGTCGCTCCTACAATGAGCAGTTCTTC. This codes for CASAWGRSYNEQFF. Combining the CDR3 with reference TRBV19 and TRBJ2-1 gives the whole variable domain DGGITQSPKYLFRKEGQNVTLSCEQNLNHDAMYWYRQDPGQGLRLIYYSQIVNDFQKGDIAEGYSVSREKKESFPLTVTSAQKNPTAFYLCASAWGRSYNEQFFGPGTRLTVL.

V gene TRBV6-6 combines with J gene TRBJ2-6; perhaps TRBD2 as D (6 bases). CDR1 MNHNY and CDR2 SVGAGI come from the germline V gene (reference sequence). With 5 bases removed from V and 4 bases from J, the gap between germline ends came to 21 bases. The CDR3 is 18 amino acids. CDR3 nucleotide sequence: TGTGCCAGCAGTCTCACCGGAGGGGCCATGGTGGGGGCCAACGTCCTGACTTTC. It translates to CASSLTGGAMVGANVLTF.

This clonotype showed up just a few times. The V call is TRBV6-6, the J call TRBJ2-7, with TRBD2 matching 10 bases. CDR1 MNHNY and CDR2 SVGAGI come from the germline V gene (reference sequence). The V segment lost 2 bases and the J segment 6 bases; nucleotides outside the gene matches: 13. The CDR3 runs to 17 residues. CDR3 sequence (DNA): TGTGCCAGCAGTTACGGTATTCCTAGCGGGGGAGGGCCCGAGCAGTACTTC. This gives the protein CASSYGIPSGGGPEQYF.

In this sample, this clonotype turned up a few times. The CDR3 bases are TGTGCCAGCAGCCAAGAGCCAGGGGCGGCCTATGGCTACACCTTC. As protein: CASSQEPGAAYGYTF. The chain employs TRBV4-2 and TRBJ1-2; D is perhaps TRBD1 (6 bases). The CDR3 totals 15 residues. V dropped 0 bases and J dropped 4 bases, with 12 bases sitting between them. The V gene's germline CDR1 is LGHNA and CDR2 YNFKEQ.

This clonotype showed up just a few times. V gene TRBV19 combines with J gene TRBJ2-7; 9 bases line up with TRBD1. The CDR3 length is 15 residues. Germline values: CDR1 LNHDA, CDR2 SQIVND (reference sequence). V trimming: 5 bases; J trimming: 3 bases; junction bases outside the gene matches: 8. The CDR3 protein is CASSSGTGMFYEQYF. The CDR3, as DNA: TGTGCCAGTAGTTCTGGGACAGGGATGTTCTACGAGCAGTACTTC.

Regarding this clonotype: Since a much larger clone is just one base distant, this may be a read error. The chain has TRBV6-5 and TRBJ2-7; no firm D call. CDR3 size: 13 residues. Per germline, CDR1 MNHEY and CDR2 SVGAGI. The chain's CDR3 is CASRYSKRNEQYF. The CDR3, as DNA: TGTGCCAGCAGGTACTCGAAGAGGAACGAGCAGTACTTC.

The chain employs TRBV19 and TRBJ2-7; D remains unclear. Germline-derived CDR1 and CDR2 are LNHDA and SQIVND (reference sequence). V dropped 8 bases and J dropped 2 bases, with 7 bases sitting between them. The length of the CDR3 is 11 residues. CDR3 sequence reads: CASGPAYEQYF. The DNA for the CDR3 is TGTGCCAGTGGTCCGGCCTACGAGCAGTACTTC.

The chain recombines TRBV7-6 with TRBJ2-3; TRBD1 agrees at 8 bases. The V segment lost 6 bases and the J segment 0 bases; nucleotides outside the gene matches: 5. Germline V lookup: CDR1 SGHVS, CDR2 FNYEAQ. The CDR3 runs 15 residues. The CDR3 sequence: CASSPGGASTDTQYF. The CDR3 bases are TGTGCCAGCAGTCCAGGGGGCGCGAGCACAGATACGCAGTATTTT.

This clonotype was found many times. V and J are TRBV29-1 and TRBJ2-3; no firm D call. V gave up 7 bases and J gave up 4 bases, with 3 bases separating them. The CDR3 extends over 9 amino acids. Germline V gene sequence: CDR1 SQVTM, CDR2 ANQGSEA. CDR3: CSGADTQYF. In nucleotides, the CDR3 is TGCAGCGGGGCAGATACGCAGTATTTT.

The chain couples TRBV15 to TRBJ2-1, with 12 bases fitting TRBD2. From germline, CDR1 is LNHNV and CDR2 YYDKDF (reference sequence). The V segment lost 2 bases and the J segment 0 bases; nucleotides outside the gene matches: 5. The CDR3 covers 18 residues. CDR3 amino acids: CATSRYGTSGPSYNEQFF. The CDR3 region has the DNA TGTGCCACCAGCAGATACGGGACTAGCGGGCCCTCCTACAATGAGCAGTTCTTC.

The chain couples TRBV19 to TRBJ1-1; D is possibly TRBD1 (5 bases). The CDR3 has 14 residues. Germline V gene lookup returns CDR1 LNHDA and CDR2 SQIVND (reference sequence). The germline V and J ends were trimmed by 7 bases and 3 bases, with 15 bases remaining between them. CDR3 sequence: CASTQWGSHTEAFF. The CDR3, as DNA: TGTGCCAGTACTCAATGGGGCAGCCACACTGAAGCTTTCTTT.

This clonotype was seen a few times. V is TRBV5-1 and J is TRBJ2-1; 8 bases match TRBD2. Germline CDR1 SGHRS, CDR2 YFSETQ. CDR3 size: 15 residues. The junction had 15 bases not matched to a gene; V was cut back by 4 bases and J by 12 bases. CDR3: CASSTGLDPLIAQFF. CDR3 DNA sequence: TGCGCCAGCAGCACGGGACTAGACCCCTTGATTGCGCAGTTCTTC.

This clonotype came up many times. In nucleotides, the CDR3 is TGCGCCAGCAGCTTCGATCCCGGACAGGGCACCTACGAGCAGTACTTC. This sequence encodes CASSFDPGQGTYEQYF. This chain uses TRBV5-1 with TRBJ2-7; 8 positions match TRBD1. V lost 2 bases to trimming and J lost 2 bases; unmatched junction nucleotides: 9. This CDR3 contains 16 residues. Germline lookup yields CDR1 SGHRS and CDR2 YFSETQ.

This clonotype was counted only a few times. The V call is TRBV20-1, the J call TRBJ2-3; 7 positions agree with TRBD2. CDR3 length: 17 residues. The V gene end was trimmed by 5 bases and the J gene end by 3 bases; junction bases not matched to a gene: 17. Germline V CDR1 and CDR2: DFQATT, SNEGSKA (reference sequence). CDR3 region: CSAGLLSVAGVTDTQYF. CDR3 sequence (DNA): TGCAGTGCTGGGCTCCTCTCTGTGGCGGGAGTGACAGATACGCAGTATTTT.

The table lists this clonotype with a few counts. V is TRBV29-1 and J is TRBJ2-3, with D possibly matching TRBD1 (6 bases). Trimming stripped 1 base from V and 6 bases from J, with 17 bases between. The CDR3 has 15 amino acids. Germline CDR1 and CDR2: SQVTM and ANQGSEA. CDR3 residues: CSVEGRQALGDTQYF. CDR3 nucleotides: TGCAGCGTTGAAGGTCGACAGGCCCTTGGGGATACGCAGTATTTT.

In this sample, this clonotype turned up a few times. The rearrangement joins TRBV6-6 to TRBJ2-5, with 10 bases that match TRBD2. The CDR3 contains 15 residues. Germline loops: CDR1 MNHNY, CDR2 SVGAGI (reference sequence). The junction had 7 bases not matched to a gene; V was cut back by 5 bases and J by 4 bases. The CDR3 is CASSSGGASGETQYF. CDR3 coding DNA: TGTGCCAGCAGTAGCGGGGGGGCCTCTGGAGAGACCCAGTACTTC.

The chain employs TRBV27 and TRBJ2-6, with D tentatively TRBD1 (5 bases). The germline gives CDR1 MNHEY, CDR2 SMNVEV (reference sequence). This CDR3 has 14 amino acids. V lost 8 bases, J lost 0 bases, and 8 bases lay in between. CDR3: CASDRYSGANVLTF. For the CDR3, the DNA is TGTGCCAGCGACAGATACTCTGGGGCCAACGTCCTGACTTTC.

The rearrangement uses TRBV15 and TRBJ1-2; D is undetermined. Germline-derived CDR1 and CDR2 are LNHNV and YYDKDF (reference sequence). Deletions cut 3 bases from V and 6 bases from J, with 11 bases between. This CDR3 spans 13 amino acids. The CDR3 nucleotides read TGTGCCACCAGCAGGGTCGAGGAACATGGCTACACCTTC. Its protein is CATSRVEEHGYTF.

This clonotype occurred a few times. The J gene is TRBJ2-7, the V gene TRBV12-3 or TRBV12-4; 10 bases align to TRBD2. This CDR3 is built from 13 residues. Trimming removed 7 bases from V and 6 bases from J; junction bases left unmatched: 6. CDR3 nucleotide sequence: TGTGCCAGCACCCTAGCGGGAGCTTCCGAGCAGTACTTC. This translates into CASTLAGASEQYF.

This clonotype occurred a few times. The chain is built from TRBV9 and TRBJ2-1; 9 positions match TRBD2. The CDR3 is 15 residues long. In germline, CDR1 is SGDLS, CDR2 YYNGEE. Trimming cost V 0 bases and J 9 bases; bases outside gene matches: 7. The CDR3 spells CASSVVGGGAVEQFF. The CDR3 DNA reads TGTGCCAGCAGCGTAGTCGGCGGGGGGGCGGTTGAGCAGTTCTTC.

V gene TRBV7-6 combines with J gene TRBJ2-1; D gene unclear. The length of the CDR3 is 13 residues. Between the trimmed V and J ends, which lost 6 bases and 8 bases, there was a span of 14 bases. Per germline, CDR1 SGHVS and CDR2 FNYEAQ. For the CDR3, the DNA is TGTGCCAGCAGACCCCCATGGGTGGATGAGCAGTTCTTC. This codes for CASRPPWVDEQFF.